This TCR beta chain was sequenced for a study of blood T cell repertoires in COVID-19. Study overall: Whether acute or convalescent, the COVID-19 samples came from the United States, Italy and Spain.

Enrollment of patients from Seattle took place during active infection, with longitudinal follow-up. This clone is a singleton in its sample. Losses at the gene ends were 6 bases for V and 6 bases for J; bases not matched to a gene: 3. Germline loops: CDR1 SNHLY, CDR2 FYNNEI. The CDR3 contains 13 residues. Original handling: Using reference gene primer amplification, nucleated cell counts were estimated. Clones were sequenced by immunoSEQ multiplex PCR, and TCRdb holds only the in-frame ones, with some missing. V and J calls and clone size are given by that table; D and trimming were obtained from the DNA. Here the sample spans roughly 380,000 clones, roughly 90% being singletons.

The J gene is TRBJ1-1, the V gene TRBV2; 11 bases are shared with TRBD1. This clonotype was sampled from an older woman with COVID-19, enrolled during active disease. Specimen: peripheral blood. This CDR3 is CASRGQGEAEAFF. DNA of the CDR3: TGTGCCAGCAGGGGACAGGGGGAGGCTGAAGCTTTCTTT.